The clone carrying this TCR beta chain was seen repeatedly, ten times or more. As yet, its antigen is unknown. V lost 1 base to trimming and J lost 4 bases, with 12 bases between them. This CDR3 spans 15 amino acids. Looked up from germline, CDR1 is KGHSH and CDR2 is LQKENI. The data stem from a study of breast tumors, draining lymph nodes, adjacent tissues. Whole-study findings and limits: Most tumor T cells seemingly derive from lymph node, then expand in tumor. Tumor and nontumor repertoires were significantly more similar in luminal-like than in basal-like breast cancer. Compared with lymph nodes, tumors were less diverse; compared with nontumor tissue, more.

TCRdb reprocessed the multiplex PCR reads via MiXCR and lists one record per CDR3 protein. The sample lists approximately 130,000 distinct CDR3 sequences, 21% occurring once. Breast cancer patients provided tissue from their axillary draining lymph nodes. The receptor was derived from a female donor with breast cancer. Some clones in this sample may be carry-over from other donors' samples. Material: axillary lymph node tissue. The chain combines TRBV18 with TRBJ2-3; D possibly uses TRBD1 or TRBD2 (5 bases each). As DNA, the CDR3 is TGTGCCAGCTCACCACAGAGGGGCGCAGCAGATACGCAGTATTTT. Amino acid sequence: CASSPQRGAADTQYF.